The sequence of this T cell receptor beta chain was determined in a study of cytotoxic CD8 clonotypes in ibrutinib-treated CLL. For the study at large: Of a cohort that held some twelve relapsed/refractory and around 14 treatment-naive patients, approximately 18 were IGHV unmutated. After a median of around 70 months, some 14 patients stayed remitted and about 12 progressed; responses had been partial in around 25 and complete in 2.

From cryopreserved PBMCs came approximately 1.9 micrograms of genomic DNA used for TCR beta libraries. Notes on this clone: Its antigen is still unknown.

The CDR3 length is 15 residues. Germline V lookup: CDR1 MNHEY, CDR2 SVGAGI. The V end lost 2 bases, the J end lost 4 bases, and 12 bases lay between the germline ends. TCRdb keeps only in-frame clones here, not all; method: immunoSEQ multiplex PCR. The repertoire has under 300,000 clones, approximately 76% of them found once; the top ten carry roughly 5%. Study-wide results and limits: Clonality went up at the time of ibrutinib response, stayed stable in sustained remission, and later dropped back toward its baseline level at progression.

The chain joins TRBV6-5 to TRBJ2-1; D may be TRBD1 (6 bases). The receptor's source is a human donor with chronic lymphocytic leukemia. The source material was PBMCs, sampled at disease progression, from a patient treated with ibrutinib. The CDR3 nucleotides read TGTGCCAGCAGTTACGGGGGCAGTTTGTACAATGAGCAGTTCTTC. This translates into CASSYGGSLYNEQFF.